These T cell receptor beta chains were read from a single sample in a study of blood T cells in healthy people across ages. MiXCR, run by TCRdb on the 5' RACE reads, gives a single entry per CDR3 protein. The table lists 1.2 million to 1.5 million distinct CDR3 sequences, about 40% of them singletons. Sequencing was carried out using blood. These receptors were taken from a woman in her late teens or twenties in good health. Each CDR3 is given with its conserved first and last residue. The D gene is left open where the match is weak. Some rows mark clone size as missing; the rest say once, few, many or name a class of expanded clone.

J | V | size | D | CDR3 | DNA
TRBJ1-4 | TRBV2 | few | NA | CASRDTFGHATNEKLFF | TGTGCCAGCAGGGATACCTTCGGCCACGCAACTAATGAAAAACTGTTTTTT
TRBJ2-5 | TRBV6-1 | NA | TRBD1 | CAARPTGTGGNEQYF | TGTGCCGCGAGGCCAACCGGGACAGGGGGCAATGAGCAGTACTTC
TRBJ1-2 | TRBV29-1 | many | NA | CSVETAVGYGYTF | TGCAGCGTTGAGACAGCCGTCGGCTATGGCTACACCTTC
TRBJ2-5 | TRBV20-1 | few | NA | CSAPGTLQETQYF | TGCAGTGCTCCCGGGACTTTGCAAGAGACCCAGTACTTC
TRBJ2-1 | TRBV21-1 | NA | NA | CASSSIPGQGKSEQFF | TGTGCCAGCAGCTCTATCCCGGGCCAGGGCAAATCCGAGCAGTTCTTC
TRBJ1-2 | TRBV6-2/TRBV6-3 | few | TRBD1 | CASSYSQGDAYGYTF | TGTGCCAGCAGTTACTCGCAGGGGGATGCCTATGGCTACACCTTC
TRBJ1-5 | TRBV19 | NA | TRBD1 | CASRIGTGDGQPQHF | TGTGCCAGTAGGATCGGGACAGGGGACGGTCAGCCCCAGCATTTT
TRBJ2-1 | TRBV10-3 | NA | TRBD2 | CAISESGGRGYNEQFF | TGTGCCATCAGTGAGTCTGGCGGGAGAGGCTACAATGAGCAGTTCTTC
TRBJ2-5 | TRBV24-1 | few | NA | CATSDPPSGVSQETQYF | TGTGCCACCAGTGACCCACCTTCCGGGGTATCCCAAGAGACCCAGTACTTC
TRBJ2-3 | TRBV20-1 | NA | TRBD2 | CSATVLGSGSNGGAQYF | TGCAGTGCTACCGTACTTGGGAGCGGGAGTAACGGGGGGGCGCAGTATTTT
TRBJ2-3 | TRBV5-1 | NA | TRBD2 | CASSTGTTVGPDTQYF | TGCGCCAGCAGCACCGGGACTACCGTAGGCCCAGATACGCAGTATTTT
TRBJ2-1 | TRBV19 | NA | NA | CASSIVPGELSYNEQFF | TGTGCCAGTAGTATTGTACCGGGAGAGCTTTCCTACAATGAGCAGTTCTTC
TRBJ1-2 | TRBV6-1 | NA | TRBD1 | CASSARQGLPVGYTF | TGTGCCAGCAGTGCCCGACAGGGCCTGCCTGTCGGCTACACCTTC
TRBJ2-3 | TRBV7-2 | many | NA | CASSALAYSTDTQYF | TGTGCCAGCAGCGCCCTAGCGTATAGCACAGATACGCAGTATTTT
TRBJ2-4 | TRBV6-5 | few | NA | CASTRGGGLAKNIQYF | TGTGCCAGCACCCGGGGTGGCGGACTAGCCAAAAACATTCAGTACTTC
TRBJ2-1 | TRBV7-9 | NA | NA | CASSLQRGRTSSREQFF | TGTGCCAGCAGCTTACAAAGAGGGCGGACGAGCTCCCGTGAGCAGTTCTTC
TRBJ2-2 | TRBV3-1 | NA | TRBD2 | CASSHHENRGGLAGELFF | TGTGCCAGCAGCCACCATGAAAATCGGGGGGGCCTGGCCGGGGAGCTGTTTTTT
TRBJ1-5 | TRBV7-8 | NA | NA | CASSYRTVRGSNQPQHF | TGTGCCAGCAGCTACCGGACAGTTCGGGGTAGCAATCAGCCCCAGCATTTT
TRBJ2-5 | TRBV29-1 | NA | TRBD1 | CSVEQGEETQYF | TGCAGCGTTGAGCAGGGGGAAGAGACCCAGTACTTC
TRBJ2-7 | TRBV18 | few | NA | CASSPRQGGVYEQYF | TGTGCCAGCTCACCAAGACAGGGAGGGGTCTACGAGCAGTACTTC
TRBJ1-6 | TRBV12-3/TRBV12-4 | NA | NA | CASSPQGPPYNSPLHF | TGTGCCAGCAGTCCCCAGGGTCCTCCCTATAATTCACCCCTCCACTTT
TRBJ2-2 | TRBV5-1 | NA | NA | CASSLTGIGNTGELFF | TGCGCCAGCAGCTTGACGGGGATAGGGAACACCGGGGAGCTGTTTTTT
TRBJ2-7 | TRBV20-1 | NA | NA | CSTTGTAATLTTYEQYF | TGCAGTACCACCGGGACGGCGGCGACCCTAACTACCTACGAGCAGTACTTC
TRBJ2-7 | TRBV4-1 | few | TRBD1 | CASSQQRDRVSEQYF | TGCGCCAGCAGCCAACAAAGGGACAGGGTCTCCGAGCAGTACTTC
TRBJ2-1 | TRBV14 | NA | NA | CASSQVSPLYNEQFF | TGTGCCAGCAGCCAAGTCAGCCCTCTCTACAATGAGCAGTTCTTC
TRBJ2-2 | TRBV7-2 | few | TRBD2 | CASSRTLAGAGELFF | TGTGCCAGCAGCCGAACCCTAGCGGGAGCCGGGGAGCTGTTTTTT
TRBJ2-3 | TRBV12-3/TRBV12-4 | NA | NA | CASGHRESDTQYF | TGTGCCAGCGGACATCGGGAGTCGGATACGCAGTATTTT
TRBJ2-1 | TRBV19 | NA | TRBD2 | CASQASGSGEQFF | TGTGCCAGCCAAGCGAGCGGGAGTGGTGAGCAGTTCTTC
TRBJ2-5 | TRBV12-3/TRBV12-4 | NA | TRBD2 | CASSASGREINEQYF | TGTGCCAGCAGTGCTAGCGGGAGGGAAATCAATGAGCAGTACTTC
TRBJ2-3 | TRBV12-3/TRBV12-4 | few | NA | CATSTTGAQDTQYF | TGTGCCACCTCGACGACGGGGGCTCAAGATACGCAGTATTTT
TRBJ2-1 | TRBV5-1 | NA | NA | CASSCSGSNEQFF | TGCGCCAGCAGCTGCTCAGGGTCTAATGAGCAGTTCTTC
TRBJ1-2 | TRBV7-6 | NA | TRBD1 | CASSLAGQGHGYTF | TGTGCCAGCAGCTTAGCGGGACAGGGGCATGGCTACACCTTC
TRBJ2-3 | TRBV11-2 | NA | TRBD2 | CASSLISGRASDTQYF | TGTGCCAGCAGCTTAATTAGTGGGAGGGCGTCGGATACGCAGTATTTT
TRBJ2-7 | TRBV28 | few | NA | CASSSLYNEQYF | TGTGCCAGCAGTTCCCTCTACAATGAGCAGTACTTC
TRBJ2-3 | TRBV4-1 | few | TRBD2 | CASSQVLAGSSTDTQYF | TGCGCCAGCAGCCAAGTACTAGCGGGCTCTAGCACAGATACGCAGTATTTT
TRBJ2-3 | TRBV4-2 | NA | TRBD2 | CASSQAQASGSTDTQYF | TGTGCCAGCAGCCAGGCCCAGGCTAGCGGTAGCACAGATACGCAGTATTTT
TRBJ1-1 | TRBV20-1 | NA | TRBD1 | CSAPGQGGNTEAFF | TGCAGTGCTCCCGGACAGGGGGGAAACACTGAAGCTTTCTTT
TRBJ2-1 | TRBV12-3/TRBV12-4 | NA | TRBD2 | CASSFGLARGSSYNEQFF | TGTGCCAGCAGTTTCGGACTAGCGAGGGGGAGCTCCTACAATGAGCAGTTCTTC
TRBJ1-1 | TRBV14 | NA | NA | CASSHLVGARFAEAFF | TGTGCCAGCAGCCACTTGGTGGGGGCACGGTTCGCTGAAGCTTTCTTT
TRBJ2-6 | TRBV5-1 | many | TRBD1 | CASSPGQSSGANVLTF | TGCGCCAGCAGCCCGGGACAGTCCTCTGGGGCCAACGTCCTGACTTTC
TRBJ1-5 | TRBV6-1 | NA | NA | CASTGRTNSNQPQHF | TGTGCCAGCACCGGTAGGACAAATAGCAATCAGCCCCAGCATTTT
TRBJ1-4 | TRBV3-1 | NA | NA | CASSRAVSNEKLFF | TGTGCCAGCAGCCGGGCAGTATCTAATGAAAAACTGTTTTTT
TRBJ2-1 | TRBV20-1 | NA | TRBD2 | CSAFASGENEQFF | TGCAGTGCTTTCGCTAGCGGTGAGAATGAGCAGTTCTTC
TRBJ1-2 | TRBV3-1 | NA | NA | CASSLSGRVSPWGYTF | TGTGCCAGCAGTCTATCTGGCAGGGTAAGCCCCTGGGGCTACACCTTC
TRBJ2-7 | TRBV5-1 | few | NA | CASTSPSSYEQYF | TGCGCCAGCACCTCTCCGTCCTCCTACGAGCAGTACTTC
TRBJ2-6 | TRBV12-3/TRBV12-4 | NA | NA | CASSPLIGANVLTF | TGTGCCAGCAGTCCTCTAATAGGGGCCAACGTCCTGACTTTC
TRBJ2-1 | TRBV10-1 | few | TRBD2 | CASSDRIPSGEQFF | TGCGCCAGCAGTGACCGGATACCTAGCGGTGAGCAGTTCTTC
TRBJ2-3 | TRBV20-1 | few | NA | CSATNREGSTDTQYF | TGCAGTGCCACCAACAGGGAGGGTAGCACAGATACGCAGTATTTT
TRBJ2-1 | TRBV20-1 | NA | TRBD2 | CSVIRTSSEQFF | TGCAGTGTAATTCGGACTAGCAGTGAGCAGTTCTTC
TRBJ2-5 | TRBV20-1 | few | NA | CSASSGGRGGKTQYF | TGCAGTGCTAGTTCCGGGGGCAGGGGCGGAAAGACCCAGTACTTC
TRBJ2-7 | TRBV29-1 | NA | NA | CSVLIGVYEQYF | TGCAGCGTCCTAATCGGCGTCTACGAGCAGTACTTC